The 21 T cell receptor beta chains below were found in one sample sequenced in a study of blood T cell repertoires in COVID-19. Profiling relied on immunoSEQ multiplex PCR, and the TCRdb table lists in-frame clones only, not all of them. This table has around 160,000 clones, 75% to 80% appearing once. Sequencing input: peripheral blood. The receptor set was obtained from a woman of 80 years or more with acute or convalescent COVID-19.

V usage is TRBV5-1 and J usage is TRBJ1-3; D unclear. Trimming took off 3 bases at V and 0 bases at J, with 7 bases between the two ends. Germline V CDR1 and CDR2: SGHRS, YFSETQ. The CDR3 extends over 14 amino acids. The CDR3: CASSSGSSGNTIYF. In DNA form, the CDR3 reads TGCGCCAGCAGCTCGGGTAGCTCTGGAAACACCATATATTTT.

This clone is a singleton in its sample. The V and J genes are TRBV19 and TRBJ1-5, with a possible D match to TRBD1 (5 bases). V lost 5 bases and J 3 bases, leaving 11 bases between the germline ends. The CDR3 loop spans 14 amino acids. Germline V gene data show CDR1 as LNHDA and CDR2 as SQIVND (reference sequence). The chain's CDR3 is CASSVQVPNQPQHF. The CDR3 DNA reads TGTGCCAGTAGTGTACAGGTTCCCAATCAGCCCCAGCATTTT.

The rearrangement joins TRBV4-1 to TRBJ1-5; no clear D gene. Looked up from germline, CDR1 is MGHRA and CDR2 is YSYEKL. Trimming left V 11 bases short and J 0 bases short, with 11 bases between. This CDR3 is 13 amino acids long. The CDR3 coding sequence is TGCGCCCCCCGGGTCCGTAGCAATCAGCCCCAGCATTTT. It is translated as CAPRVRSNQPQHF.

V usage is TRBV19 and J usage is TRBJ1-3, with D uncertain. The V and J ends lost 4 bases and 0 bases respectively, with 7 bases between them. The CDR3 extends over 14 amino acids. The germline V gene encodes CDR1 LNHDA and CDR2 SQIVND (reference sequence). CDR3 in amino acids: CASSTAGSGNTIYF. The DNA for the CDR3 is TGTGCCAGTAGTACCGCCGGCTCTGGAAACACCATATATTTT.

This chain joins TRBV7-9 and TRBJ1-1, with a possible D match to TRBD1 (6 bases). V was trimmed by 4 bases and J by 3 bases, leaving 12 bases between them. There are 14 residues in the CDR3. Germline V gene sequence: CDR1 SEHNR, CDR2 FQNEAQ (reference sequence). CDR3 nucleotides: TGTGCCAGCAGCTCCACCCAGGGGTACACTGAAGCTTTCTTT. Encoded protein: CASSSTQGYTEAFF.

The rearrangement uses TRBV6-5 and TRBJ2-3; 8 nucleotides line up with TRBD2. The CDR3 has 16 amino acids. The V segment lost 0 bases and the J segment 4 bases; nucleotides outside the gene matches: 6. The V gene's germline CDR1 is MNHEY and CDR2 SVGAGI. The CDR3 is CASSYSTSARADTQYF. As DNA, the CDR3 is TGTGCCAGCAGTTACTCGACTAGCGCAAGGGCAGATACGCAGTATTTT.

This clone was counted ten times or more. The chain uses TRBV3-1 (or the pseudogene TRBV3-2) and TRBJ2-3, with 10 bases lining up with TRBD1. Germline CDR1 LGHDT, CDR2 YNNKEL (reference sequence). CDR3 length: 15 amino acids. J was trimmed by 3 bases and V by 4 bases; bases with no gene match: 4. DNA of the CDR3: TGTGCCAGCAGCCTCTGGACAGGGGGAACAGATACGCAGTATTTT. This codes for CASSLWTGGTDTQYF.

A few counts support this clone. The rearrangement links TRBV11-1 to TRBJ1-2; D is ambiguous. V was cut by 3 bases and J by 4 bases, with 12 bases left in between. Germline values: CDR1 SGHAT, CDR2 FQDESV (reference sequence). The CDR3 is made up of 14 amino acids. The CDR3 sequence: CASSLGRSRYGYTF. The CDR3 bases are TGTGCCAGCAGCTTGGGGAGGAGTCGCTATGGCTACACCTTC.

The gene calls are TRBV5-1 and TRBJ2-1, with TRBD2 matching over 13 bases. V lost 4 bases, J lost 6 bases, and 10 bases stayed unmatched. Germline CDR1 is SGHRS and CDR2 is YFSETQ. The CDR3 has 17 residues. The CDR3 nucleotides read TGCGCCAGCAGCCTACTAGCGGGAGGGCCAAGTCCCAATGAGCAGTTCTTC. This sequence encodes CASSLLAGGPSPNEQFF.

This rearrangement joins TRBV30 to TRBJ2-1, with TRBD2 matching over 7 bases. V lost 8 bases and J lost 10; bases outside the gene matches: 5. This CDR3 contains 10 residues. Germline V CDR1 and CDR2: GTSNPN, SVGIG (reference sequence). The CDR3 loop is CAHGAGEQFF. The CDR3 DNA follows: TGTGCCCATGGAGCGGGGGAGCAGTTCTTC. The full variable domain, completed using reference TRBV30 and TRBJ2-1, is SQTIHQWPATLVQPVGSPLSLECTVEGTSNPNLYWYRQAAGRGLQLLFYSVGIGQISSEVPQNLSASRPQDRQFILSSKKLLLSDSGFYLCAHGAGEQFFGPGTRLTVL.

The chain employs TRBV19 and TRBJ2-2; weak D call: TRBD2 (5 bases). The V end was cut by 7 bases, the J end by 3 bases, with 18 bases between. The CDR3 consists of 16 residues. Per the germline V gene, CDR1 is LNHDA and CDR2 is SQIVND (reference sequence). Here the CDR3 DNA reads TGTGCCAGTAAGCAGAGAGGACTGAGTGACACCGGGGAGCTGTTTTTT. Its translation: CASKQRGLSDTGELFF.

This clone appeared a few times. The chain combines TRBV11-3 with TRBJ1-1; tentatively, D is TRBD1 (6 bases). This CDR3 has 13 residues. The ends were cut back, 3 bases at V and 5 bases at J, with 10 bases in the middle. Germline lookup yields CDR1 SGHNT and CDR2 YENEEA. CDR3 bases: TGTGCCAGCAGCTTCCAAACAGGGACTGAAGCTTTCTTT. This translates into CASSFQTGTEAFF.

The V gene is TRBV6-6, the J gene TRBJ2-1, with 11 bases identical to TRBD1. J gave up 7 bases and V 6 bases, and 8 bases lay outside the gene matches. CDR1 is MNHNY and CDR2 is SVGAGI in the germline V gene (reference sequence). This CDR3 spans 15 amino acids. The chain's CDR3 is CASRQRDRGGNEQFF. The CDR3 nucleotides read TGTGCCAGCAGACAGCGGGACAGGGGGGGGAATGAGCAGTTCTTC.

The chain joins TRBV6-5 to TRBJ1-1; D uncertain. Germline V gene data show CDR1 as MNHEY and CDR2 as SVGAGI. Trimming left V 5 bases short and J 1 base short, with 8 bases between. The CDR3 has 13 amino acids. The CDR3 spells CASSLEKNTEAFF. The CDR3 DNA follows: TGTGCCAGCAGTCTCGAGAAGAACACTGAAGCTTTCTTT.

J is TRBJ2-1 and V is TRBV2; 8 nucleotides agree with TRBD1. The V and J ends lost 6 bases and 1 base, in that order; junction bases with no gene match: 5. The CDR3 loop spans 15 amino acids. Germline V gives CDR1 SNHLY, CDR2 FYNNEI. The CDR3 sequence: CASRAQGVSYNEQFF. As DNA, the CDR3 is TGTGCCAGCAGGGCACAGGGGGTTTCCTACAATGAGCAGTTCTTC.

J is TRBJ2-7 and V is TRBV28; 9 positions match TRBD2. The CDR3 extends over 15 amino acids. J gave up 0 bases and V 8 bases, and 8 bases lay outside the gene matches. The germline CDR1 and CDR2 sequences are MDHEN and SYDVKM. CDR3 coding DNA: TGTGCCAGCCGTTCGGCGGGAGGGGGCTCCTACGAGCAGTACTTC. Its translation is CASRSAGGGSYEQYF.

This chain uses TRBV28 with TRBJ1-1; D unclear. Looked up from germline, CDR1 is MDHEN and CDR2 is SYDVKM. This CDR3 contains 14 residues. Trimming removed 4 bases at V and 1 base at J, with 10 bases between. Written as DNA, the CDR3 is TGTGCCAGCAGTTCCCAGGTTAGGAACACTGAAGCTTTCTTT. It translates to CASSSQVRNTEAFF.

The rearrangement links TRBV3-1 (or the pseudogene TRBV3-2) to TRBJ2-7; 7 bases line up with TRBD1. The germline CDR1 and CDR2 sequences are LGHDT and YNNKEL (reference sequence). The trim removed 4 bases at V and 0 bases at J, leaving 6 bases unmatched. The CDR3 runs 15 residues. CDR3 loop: CASSPLGQISYEQYF. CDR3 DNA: TGTGCCAGCAGCCCATTGGGACAGATCTCCTACGAGCAGTACTTC.

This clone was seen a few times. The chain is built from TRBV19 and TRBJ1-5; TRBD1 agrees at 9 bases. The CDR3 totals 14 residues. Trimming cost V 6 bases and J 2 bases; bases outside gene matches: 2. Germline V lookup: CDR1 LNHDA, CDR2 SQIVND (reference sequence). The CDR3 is CASRGDRGNQPQHF. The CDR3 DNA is TGTGCCAGTAGGGGGGACAGGGGCAATCAGCCCCAGCATTTT. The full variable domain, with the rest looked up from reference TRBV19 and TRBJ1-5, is DGGITQSPKYLFRKEGQNVTLSCEQNLNHDAMYWYRQDPGQGLRLIYYSQIVNDFQKGDIAEGYSVSREKKESFPLTVTSAQKNPTAFYLCASRGDRGNQPQHFGDGTRLSIL.

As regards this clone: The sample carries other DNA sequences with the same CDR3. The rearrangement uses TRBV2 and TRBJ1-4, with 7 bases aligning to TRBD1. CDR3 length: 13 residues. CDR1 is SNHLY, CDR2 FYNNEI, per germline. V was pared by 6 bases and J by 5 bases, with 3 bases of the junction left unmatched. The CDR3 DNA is TGTGCCAGCAGCCGGGACAGAAATGAAAAACTGTTTTTT. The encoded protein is CASSRDRNEKLFF.

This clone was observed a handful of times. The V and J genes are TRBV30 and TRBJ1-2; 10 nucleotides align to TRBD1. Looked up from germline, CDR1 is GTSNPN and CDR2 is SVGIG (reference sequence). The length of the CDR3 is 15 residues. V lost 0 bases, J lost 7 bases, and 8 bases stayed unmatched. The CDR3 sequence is CAWSVQYRDRGGYTF. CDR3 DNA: TGTGCCTGGAGTGTACAGTACAGGGACAGGGGTGGCTACACCTTC.